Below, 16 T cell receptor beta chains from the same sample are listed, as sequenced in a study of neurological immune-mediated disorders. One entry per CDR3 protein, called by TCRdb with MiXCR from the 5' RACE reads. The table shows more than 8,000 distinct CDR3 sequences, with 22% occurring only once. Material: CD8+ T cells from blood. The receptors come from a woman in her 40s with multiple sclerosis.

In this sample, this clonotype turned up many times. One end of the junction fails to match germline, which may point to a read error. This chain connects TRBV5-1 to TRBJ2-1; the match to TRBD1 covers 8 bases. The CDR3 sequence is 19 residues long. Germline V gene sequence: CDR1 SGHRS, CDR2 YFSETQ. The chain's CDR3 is CASSFRTGLFRTSYNEKFF. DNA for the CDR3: TGCGCCAGCAGCTTTCGGACAGGGTTATTTCGGACCTCCTACAATGAGAAGTTCTTC.

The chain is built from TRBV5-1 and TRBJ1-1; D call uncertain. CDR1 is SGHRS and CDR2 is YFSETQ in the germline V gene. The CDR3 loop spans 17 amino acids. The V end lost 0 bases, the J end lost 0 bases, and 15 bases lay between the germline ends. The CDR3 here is CASSLAAAGFMNTEAFF. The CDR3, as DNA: TGCGCCAGCAGCTTGGCCGCGGCAGGCTTTATGAACACTGAAGCTTTCTTT.

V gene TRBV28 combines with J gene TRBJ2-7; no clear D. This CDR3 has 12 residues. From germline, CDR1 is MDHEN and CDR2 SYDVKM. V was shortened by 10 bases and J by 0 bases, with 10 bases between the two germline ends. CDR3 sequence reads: CATSWASYEQYF. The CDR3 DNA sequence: TGTGCCACAAGCTGGGCCTCCTACGAGCAGTACTTC.

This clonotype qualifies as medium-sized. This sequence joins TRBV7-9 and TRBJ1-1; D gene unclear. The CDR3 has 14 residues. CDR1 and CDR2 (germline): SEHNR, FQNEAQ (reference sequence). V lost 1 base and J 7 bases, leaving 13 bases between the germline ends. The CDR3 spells CASSLDLTGLEAFF. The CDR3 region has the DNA TGTGCCAGCAGCTTAGATTTAACCGGTCTTGAAGCTTTCTTT.

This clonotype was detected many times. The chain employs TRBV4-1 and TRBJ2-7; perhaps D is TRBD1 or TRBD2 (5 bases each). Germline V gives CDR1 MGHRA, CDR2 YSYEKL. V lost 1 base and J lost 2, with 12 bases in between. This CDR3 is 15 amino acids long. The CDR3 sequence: CASSQGGSETYEQYF. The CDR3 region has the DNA TGCGCCAGCAGCCAAGGGGGGAGCGAGACCTACGAGCAGTACTTC.

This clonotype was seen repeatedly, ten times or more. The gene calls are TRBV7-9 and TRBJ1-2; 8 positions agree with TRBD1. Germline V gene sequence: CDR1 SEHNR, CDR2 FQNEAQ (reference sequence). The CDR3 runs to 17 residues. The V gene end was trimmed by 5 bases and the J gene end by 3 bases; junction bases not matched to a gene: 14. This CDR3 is CASSRSDPDRGHYGYTF. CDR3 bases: TGTGCCAGCAGCCGAAGTGACCCCGACAGGGGCCACTATGGCTACACCTTC.

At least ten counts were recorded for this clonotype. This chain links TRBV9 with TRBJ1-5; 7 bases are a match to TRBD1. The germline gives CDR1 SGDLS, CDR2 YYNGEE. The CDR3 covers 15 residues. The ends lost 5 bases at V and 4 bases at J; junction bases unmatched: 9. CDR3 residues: CASSGGGRPNQPQHF. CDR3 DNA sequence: TGTGCCAGCAGTGGAGGGGGCAGACCTAATCAGCCCCAGCATTTT.

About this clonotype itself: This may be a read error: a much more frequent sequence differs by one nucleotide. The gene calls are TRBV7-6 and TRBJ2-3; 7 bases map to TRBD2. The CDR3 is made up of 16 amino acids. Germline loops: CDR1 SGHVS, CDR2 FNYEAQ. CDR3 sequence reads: CVSSLVGTTLRDTQYF. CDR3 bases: TGTGTCAGCAGCTTAGTTGGGACTACGCTACGCGATACGCAGTATTTT.

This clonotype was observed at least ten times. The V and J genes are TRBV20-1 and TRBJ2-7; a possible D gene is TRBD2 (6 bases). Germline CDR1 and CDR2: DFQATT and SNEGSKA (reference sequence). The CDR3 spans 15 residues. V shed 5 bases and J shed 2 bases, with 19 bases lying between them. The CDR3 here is CSAQRAGEVAYEQYF. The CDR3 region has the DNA TGCAGTGCTCAGCGGGCAGGCGAAGTTGCCTACGAGCAGTACTTC.

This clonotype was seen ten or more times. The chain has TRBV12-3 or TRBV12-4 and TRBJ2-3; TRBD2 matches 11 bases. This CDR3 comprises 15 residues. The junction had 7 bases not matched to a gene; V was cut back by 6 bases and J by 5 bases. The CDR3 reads CASRVAGGLRDTQYF. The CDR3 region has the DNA TGTGCCAGCAGGGTAGCGGGGGGGCTGAGAGATACGCAGTATTTT.

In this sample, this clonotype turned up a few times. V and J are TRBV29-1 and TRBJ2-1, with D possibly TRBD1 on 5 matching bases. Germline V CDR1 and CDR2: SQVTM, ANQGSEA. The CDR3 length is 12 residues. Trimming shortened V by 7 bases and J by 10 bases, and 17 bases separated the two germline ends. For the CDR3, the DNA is TGCAGCGCGACCAGGGATGCGCGGGAGCAGTTCTTC. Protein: CSATRDAREQFF.

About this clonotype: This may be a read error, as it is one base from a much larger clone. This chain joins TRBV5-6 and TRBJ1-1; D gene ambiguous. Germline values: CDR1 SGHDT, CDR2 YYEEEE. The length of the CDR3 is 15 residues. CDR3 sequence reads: CANSLSHSMNTEAFF. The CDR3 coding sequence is TGTGCCAACAGCTTGAGTCACAGCATGAACACTGAAGCTTTCTTT.

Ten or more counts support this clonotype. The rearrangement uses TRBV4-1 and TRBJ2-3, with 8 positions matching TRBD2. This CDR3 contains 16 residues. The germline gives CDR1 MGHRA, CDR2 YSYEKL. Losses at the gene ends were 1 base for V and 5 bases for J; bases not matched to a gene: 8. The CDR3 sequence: CASSQVGRGGGDTQYF. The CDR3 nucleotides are TGCGCCAGCAGCCAAGTAGGTCGGGGGGGAGGAGATACGCAGTATTTT.

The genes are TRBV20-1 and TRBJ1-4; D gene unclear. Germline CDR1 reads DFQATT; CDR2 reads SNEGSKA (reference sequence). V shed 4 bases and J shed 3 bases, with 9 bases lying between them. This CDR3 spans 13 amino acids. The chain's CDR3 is CSATRVSNEKLFF. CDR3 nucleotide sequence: TGCAGTGCTACCCGGGTTTCTAATGAAAAACTGTTTTTT.

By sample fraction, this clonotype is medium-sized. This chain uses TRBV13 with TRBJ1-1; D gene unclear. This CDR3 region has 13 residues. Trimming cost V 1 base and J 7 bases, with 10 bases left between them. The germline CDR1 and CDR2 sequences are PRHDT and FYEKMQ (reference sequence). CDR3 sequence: CASSLEGYSEAFF. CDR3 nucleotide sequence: TGTGCCAGCAGCTTAGAAGGCTACAGTGAAGCTTTCTTT.

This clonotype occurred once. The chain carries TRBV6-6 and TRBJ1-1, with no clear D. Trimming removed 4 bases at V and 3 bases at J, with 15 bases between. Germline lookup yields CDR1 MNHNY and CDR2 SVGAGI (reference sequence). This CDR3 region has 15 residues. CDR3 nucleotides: TGTGCCAGCAGTTCGAGGGATGAGTGGTACACTGAAGCTTTCTTT. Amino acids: CASSSRDEWYTEAFF.